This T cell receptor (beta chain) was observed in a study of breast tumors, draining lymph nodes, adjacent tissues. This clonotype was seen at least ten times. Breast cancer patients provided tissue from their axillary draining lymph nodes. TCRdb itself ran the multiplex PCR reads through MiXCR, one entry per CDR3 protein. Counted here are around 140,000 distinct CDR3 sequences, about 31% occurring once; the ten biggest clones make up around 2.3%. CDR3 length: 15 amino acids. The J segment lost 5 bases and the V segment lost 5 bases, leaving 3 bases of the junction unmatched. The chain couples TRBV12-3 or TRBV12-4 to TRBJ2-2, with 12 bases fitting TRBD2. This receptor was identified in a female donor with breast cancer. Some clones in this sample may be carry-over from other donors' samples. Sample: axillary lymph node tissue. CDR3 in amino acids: CASSPTSGGTGELFF. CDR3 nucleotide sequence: TGTGCCAGCAGTCCTACTAGCGGGGGGACCGGGGAGCTGTTTTTT.